The text below deals with one T cell receptor beta chain. No antigen is known for it. The sample is drawn from a study of OX40 agonist ivuxolimab in advanced cancers. Whole-study context: Treatment received earlier with anti-PD-1, anti-PD-L1 or anti-CTLA-4 agents was allowed, and 40% had some. Study-level findings and limits: Averaging showed that CD8+ T cells had more expanded clones than CD4+ did.

V was pared by 5 bases and J by 3 bases, with 10 bases of the junction left unmatched. The CDR3 is 17 amino acids. The germline gives CDR1 SGHRS, CDR2 YFSETQ. Clones were read by immunoSEQ multiplex PCR, and TCRdb kept only the in-frame ones, dropping some. The sample lists roughly 60,000 clones, around 85% occurring once. Individuals having autoimmune disease history or systemic immunosuppression were not enrolled. This clonotype was obtained from an adult with an advanced solid tumor such as melanoma, head and neck, liver or kidney cancer. Sequencing used CD4+ or CD8+ T cells sorted from blood, obtained in a trial of the OX40 agonist ivuxolimab. V usage is TRBV5-1 and J usage is TRBJ2-5; 13 bases line up with TRBD2. CDR3 nucleotides: TGCGCCAGCAGTTTCTTTCCGGGACTAGCGGGAAAAGAGACCCAGTACTTC. As protein: CASSFFPGLAGKETQYF.